The source of this TCR beta chain is a study of radiotherapy plus CTLA-4 blockade in lung cancer. Findings and caveats of the study: The authors reported that early blood T cell clone dynamics, with interferon-beta, best predicted response.

V dropped 2 bases and J dropped 0; count of bases not matched to a gene: 7. The CDR3 runs 17 residues. Germline V gene sequence: CDR1 MNHNS, CDR2 SASEGT. Generated by immunoSEQ multiplex PCR, the TCRdb table keeps only in-frame clones and is missing some. The sample has around 65,000 clones; approximately 80% are singletons. Comments on this clone: Its antigen is not known.

The material sequenced was peripheral blood, taken from a patient treated with radiotherapy plus ipilimumab. This TCR derives from a human donor with non-small cell lung cancer who had a complete response to radiotherapy plus ipilimumab. The chain couples TRBV6-1 to TRBJ1-5; 7 nucleotides align to TRBD1. The DNA for the CDR3 is TGTGCCAGCAGTGAATTGACAGGGTCGGGTAGCAATCAGCCCCAGCATTTT. It is translated as CASSELTGSGSNQPQHF.